One sample yielded the 22 T cell receptor beta chains listed below, sequenced in a study of cytomegalovirus exposure and HLA in healthy donors. The PCR used 60 Vbeta and 13 Jbeta primers. Sequenced by immunoSEQ multiplex PCR; TCRdb stores in-frame clones only, minus some. The sample holds about 110,000 clones, around 80% seen once. Material: PBMCs. The receptor source for this set is a woman between 50 and 59 years old in good health and CMV-seropositive.

V gene TRBV6-6 combines with J gene TRBJ2-2; TRBD2 aligns across 7 bases. This CDR3 contains 15 residues. In germline, CDR1 is MNHNY, CDR2 SVGAGI (reference sequence). The V segment lost 7 bases and the J segment 8 bases; nucleotides outside the gene matches: 13. CDR3 bases: TGTGCCAGCAACGGGGGGAACGAGCAGAGAGGGGAGCTGTTTTTT. It specifies CASNGGNEQRGELFF.

The chain is built from TRBV30 and TRBJ1-5; 10 bases line up with TRBD1. With 5 bases clipped from V and 7 bases from J, the junction kept 5 bases outside the gene matches. Per the germline V gene, CDR1 is GTSNPN and CDR2 is SVGIG (reference sequence). CDR3 size: 13 residues. The CDR3 region is CAWDRGQGQPQHF. In nucleotides, the CDR3 is TGTGCCTGGGACAGGGGGCAGGGGCAGCCCCAGCATTTT.

J is TRBJ2-7 and V is TRBV28; D call uncertain. Germline V lookup: CDR1 MDHEN, CDR2 SYDVKM. The V end lost 6 bases, the J end lost 3 bases, and 12 bases lay between the germline ends. This CDR3 region has 13 residues. Here the CDR3 reads CASSPATRYEQYF. The CDR3 DNA follows: TGTGCCAGCAGCCCAGCGACCCGCTACGAGCAGTACTTC.

The chain combines TRBV4-2 with TRBJ2-7; tentative D call: TRBD2 (5 bases). CDR3 length equals 16 residues. V was shortened by 1 base and J by 2 bases, with 15 bases between the two germline ends. The V gene's germline CDR1 is LGHNA and CDR2 YNFKEQ. The CDR3: CASSQGSADYAYEQYF. CDR3 nucleotide sequence: TGTGCCAGCAGCCAAGGGTCTGCTGACTACGCCTACGAGCAGTACTTC.

A remark on this clone: Sequence at one end of the junction differs from germline and may be a read error. J is TRBJ1-1 and V is TRBV7-9; TRBD1 might be the D (6 bases). Looked up from germline, CDR1 is SEHNR and CDR2 is FQNEAQ (reference sequence). The CDR3 covers 16 residues. CDR3 loop: CSSSLDDRLGNTEAFF. The CDR3 DNA is TGTTCCAGCAGTCTCGACGACAGGTTGGGGAACACTGAAGCTTTCTTT.

The CDR3 nucleotides read TGTGCCAGCAGTTTCTTTGGGCAGCTGTACAAAGAGACCCAGTACTTC. It encodes CASSFFGQLYKETQYF. V and J are TRBV28 and TRBJ2-5; D remains unclear. Germline V CDR1 and CDR2: MDHEN, SYDVKM. The CDR3 runs to 16 residues. The germline V and J ends were trimmed by 3 bases and 3 bases, with 17 bases remaining between them.

This clone came up a few times. The CDR3 region is CASSQPRQGRTEAFF. In nucleotides, the CDR3 is TGTGCCAGCAGCCAACCCCGACAGGGTCGCACTGAAGCTTTCTTT. The chain carries TRBV4-2 and TRBJ1-1; 7 bases fit TRBD1. The CDR3 covers 15 residues. Germline values: CDR1 LGHNA, CDR2 YNFKEQ. The J segment lost 4 bases and the V segment lost 2 bases, leaving 7 bases of the junction unmatched.

This sequence joins TRBV29-1 and TRBJ1-5; D is possibly TRBD1 (5 bases). CDR1 is SQVTM, CDR2 ANQGSEA, per germline. This CDR3 spans 17 amino acids. V gave up 3 bases and J gave up 1 base, with 19 bases separating them. This chain's CDR3 is CSVEFLHREGSNQPQHF. The CDR3 DNA sequence: TGCAGCGTTGAGTTTTTACATCGGGAGGGGAGCAATCAGCCCCAGCATTTT.

Only one count was recorded for this clone. The V gene is TRBV7-8, the J gene TRBJ2-5, with a tentative D call TRBD2 (6 bases). Gene TRBJ2-7 matches the end of the DNA better, so the J call may be wrong. Per germline, CDR1 SGHVS and CDR2 FQNEAQ. The CDR3 extends over 14 amino acids. The CDR3 loop is CASIPTGVSYEQYF. CDR3 coding DNA: TGTGCCAGCATCCCGACGGGAGTCTCCTACGAGCAGTACTTC.

This chain joins TRBV7-9 and TRBJ2-5; D perhaps matches TRBD2 (6 bases). Between the trimmed V and J ends, which lost 3 bases and 4 bases, there was a span of 12 bases. The V gene's germline CDR1 is SEHNR and CDR2 FQNEAQ (reference sequence). The CDR3 is 14 residues long. CDR3 in amino acids: CASSFPTRGETQYF. The CDR3 region has the DNA TGTGCCAGCAGCTTCCCAACGCGGGGAGAGACCCAGTACTTC.

The chain couples TRBV18 to TRBJ1-2; tentatively, D is TRBD1 (6 bases). Trimming took 3 bases from V and 4 from J, leaving 9 bases between them. The CDR3 extends over 13 amino acids. From germline, CDR1 is KGHSH and CDR2 LQKENI. This CDR3 is CASSPADSYGYTF. In DNA form, the CDR3 reads TGTGCCAGCTCACCGGCGGACAGCTATGGCTACACCTTC.

The V and J genes are TRBV30 and TRBJ2-1, with D uncertain. The V gene lost 0 bases and the J gene lost 3 bases, with 9 bases spanning the gap. This CDR3 spans 14 amino acids. The germline CDR1 and CDR2 sequences are GTSNPN and SVGIG (reference sequence). CDR3 in DNA: TGTGCCTGGAGTGTACTATCCCTCTACAATGAGCAGTTCTTC. The encoded protein is CAWSVLSLYNEQFF.

The rearrangement links TRBV11-1 to TRBJ2-4; TRBD1 might be the D (7 bases). The V and J ends lost 1 base and 8 bases respectively, with 12 bases between them. The CDR3 has 14 amino acids. CDR1 SGHAT and CDR2 FQDESV come from the germline V gene (reference sequence). This CDR3 reads CASSLEGRGDIQYF. The CDR3 DNA follows: TGTGCCAGCAGCTTAGAGGGCAGGGGGGACATTCAGTACTTC.

The CDR3 DNA is TGTGCCAGCAGTGCCCTGGGAGGCGAGCAGTACTTC. This sequence encodes CASSALGGEQYF. V gene TRBV27 combines with J gene TRBJ2-7, with D possibly matching TRBD2 (6 bases). Trimming cost V 5 bases and J 6 bases, with 11 bases left between them. This CDR3 has 12 residues. Looked up from germline, CDR1 is MNHEY and CDR2 is SMNVEV (reference sequence).

The rearrangement links TRBV10-2 to TRBJ1-2; possible D gene TRBD1, 6 bases. The CDR3 loop spans 16 amino acids. V lost 0 bases and J lost 5, with 16 bases in between. The germline V gene has CDR1 WSHSY and CDR2 SAAADI. This CDR3 is CASSESGGHLRYGYTF. In DNA, the CDR3 is TGCGCCAGCAGTGAGTCAGGGGGTCATCTTAGGTATGGCTACACCTTC.

This chain joins TRBV4-1 and TRBJ2-3; the match to TRBD2 covers 7 bases. This CDR3 is 15 amino acids long. The junction had 5 bases not matched to a gene; V was cut back by 5 bases and J by 0 bases. Germline values: CDR1 MGHRA, CDR2 YSYEKL. Here the CDR3 DNA reads TGCGCCAGCAGCGCGGCGGGGGTGAGCACAGATACGCAGTATTTT. This translates into CASSAAGVSTDTQYF.

This chain connects TRBV5-4 to TRBJ1-2; the D gene is possibly TRBD1 (5 bases). Trimming pared 5 bases from V and 5 bases from J, leaving 25 bases between. This CDR3 comprises 17 residues. Germline assignment: CDR1 SGHNT and CDR2 YYREEE (reference sequence). The CDR3 is CASSGNVVWQGRYGYTF. The CDR3 region has the DNA TGTGCCAGCAGTGGGAACGTTGTGTGGCAGGGTCGATATGGCTACACCTTC.

The chain uses TRBV30 and TRBJ1-5, with TRBD1 identical over 10 bases. The CDR3 has 14 residues. Germline assignment: CDR1 GTSNPN and CDR2 SVGIG (reference sequence). V trimming: 3 bases; J trimming: 3 bases; junction bases outside the gene matches: 2. CDR3 coding DNA: TGTGCCTGGAGGGGGACAGGGGACAATCAGCCCCAGCATTTT. Encoded protein: CAWRGTGDNQPQHF.

This chain uses TRBV2 with TRBJ1-1, with 8 positions matching TRBD1. Per germline, CDR1 SNHLY and CDR2 FYNNEI. The CDR3 covers 15 residues. V lost 7 bases and J lost 5; bases outside the gene matches: 12. CDR3 loop: CASTIISTGATEAFF. The CDR3 DNA is TGTGCCAGCACAATTATCTCGACAGGGGCGACTGAAGCTTTCTTT.

This clone has just one count. This specimen includes other DNA sequences encoding the same CDR3. The chain links TRBV19 to TRBJ1-1; D may be TRBD1 (5 bases). V lost 8 bases and J lost 4, with 14 bases in between. The CDR3 contains 13 residues. CDR1 and CDR2 (germline): LNHDA, SQIVND (reference sequence). The CDR3 loop is CASSRGRGTEAFF. DNA of the CDR3: TGTGCCAGTTCTCGGGGGAGAGGCACTGAAGCTTTCTTT.

The genes are TRBV7-6 and TRBJ2-2; D possibly corresponds to TRBD1 (6 bases). Trimming cost V 3 bases and J 7 bases, with 15 bases left between them. CDR3 length equals 15 residues. Germline-derived CDR1 and CDR2 are SGHVS and FNYEAQ. The CDR3 region has the DNA TGTGCCAGCAGCTTCTTGGGGGCGCTTGACGGGGAGCTGTTTTTT. This encodes CASSFLGALDGELFF.

The rearrangement links TRBV27 to TRBJ1-6; TRBD1 matches 8 bases. Per the germline V gene, CDR1 is MNHEY and CDR2 is SMNVEV (reference sequence). The V segment lost 8 bases and the J segment 9 bases; nucleotides outside the gene matches: 12. The CDR3 spans 15 residues. CDR3 region: CASGRGRWLGSPLHF. The DNA for the CDR3 is TGTGCCAGCGGCAGGGGGCGGTGGTTAGGTTCACCCCTCCACTTT.